Presented here are 21 T cell receptor beta chains from one specimen sequenced in a study of breast tumors, draining lymph nodes, adjacent tissues. The lymph nodes were axillary draining lymph nodes from breast cancer patients. TCRdb analysed the multiplex PCR reads with MiXCR anew, one entry per CDR3 protein. The sample records about 180,000 distinct CDR3 sequences, around a third being singletons. The sample taken for sequencing was axillary lymph node tissue. Every receptor here comes from a female donor with breast cancer. Some clones in this sample may be carry-over from other donors' samples.

In this sample, this clonotype turned up many times. The CDR3 reads CASSPPTGGKSTDTQYF. Written as DNA, the CDR3 is TGTGCCAGCAGCCCCCCGACAGGGGGCAAGAGCACAGATACGCAGTATTTT. The rearrangement links TRBV9 to TRBJ2-3, with 10 bases matching TRBD1. The V segment lost 4 bases and the J segment 0 bases; nucleotides outside the gene matches: 8. Germline CDR1 SGDLS, CDR2 YYNGEE. CDR3 size: 17 residues.

Many counts were recorded for this clonotype. The CDR3 reads CATSDRDRGLINEQYF. The CDR3, as DNA: TGTGCCACCAGTGATCGTGACAGGGGGCTGATCAACGAGCAGTACTTC. J is TRBJ2-7 and V is TRBV24-1; 10 positions agree with TRBD1. CDR3 length: 16 amino acids. Trimming cost V 3 bases and J 5 bases; bases outside gene matches: 9. CDR1 and CDR2 (germline): KGHDR, SFDVKD.

This clonotype came up a few times. The chain has TRBV28 and TRBJ1-5; possibly TRBD1 for D (5 bases). Germline CDR1 reads MDHEN; CDR2 reads SYDVKM. Trimming removed 6 bases from V and 3 bases from J, with 12 bases in between. The CDR3 extends over 14 amino acids. CDR3 nucleotide sequence: TGTGCCAGCAGGGGGCACGGGGCCAATCAGCCCCAGCATTTT. Its translation is CASRGHGANQPQHF.

This clonotype was recorded at least ten times. The chain has TRBV5-5 and TRBJ2-5, with 7 bases matching TRBD1. Trimming cost V 3 bases and J 0 bases; bases outside gene matches: 5. The CDR3 contains 15 residues. Looked up from germline, CDR1 is SGHKS and CDR2 is YYEKEE (reference sequence). This chain's CDR3 is CASSSQTGNQETQYF. CDR3 coding DNA: TGTGCCAGCAGCTCCCAGACAGGGAACCAAGAGACCCAGTACTTC.

On this clonotype: With a much larger clone just one base away, this may be a read error. The chain is built from TRBV19 and TRBJ2-2; possibly TRBD2 for D (7 bases). The CDR3 length is 17 residues. CDR1 LNHDA and CDR2 SQIVND come from the germline V gene (reference sequence). CDR3 bases: TGTGCCAGTAGTATACGAGGCGGGGGCCCCGTAGGCGGGGAGCTGCTTTTT. Encoded protein: CASSIRGGGPVGGELLF.

This clonotype was counted only a few times. V and J are TRBV28 and TRBJ2-1; D unresolved. The CDR3 sequence is 16 residues long. Germline loops: CDR1 MDHEN, CDR2 SYDVKM. Trimming stripped 1 base from V and 0 bases from J, with 10 bases between. The CDR3 loop is CASSLSGGSSYNEQFF. The CDR3 DNA is TGTGCCAGCAGTTTATCAGGCGGCAGCTCCTACAATGAGCAGTTCTTC.

The J gene is TRBJ2-5, the V gene TRBV7-2, with D perhaps TRBD2 (7 bases). The V gene's germline CDR1 is SGHTA and CDR2 FQGNSA. V gave up 5 bases and J gave up 5 bases, with 18 bases separating them. This CDR3 region has 15 residues. The CDR3, as DNA: TGTGCCAGCAGCCTAGGGGGGGGGGAGCAGGAGACCCAGTACTTC. Translating it yields CASSLGGGEQETQYF.

This clonotype was counted ten times or more. Just one base apart from a much larger clone, this may be a read error. The chain has TRBV20-1 and TRBJ1-2; D is possibly TRBD1 (5 bases). This CDR3 is 12 amino acids long. Germline V lookup: CDR1 DFQATT, CDR2 SNEGSKA (reference sequence). The CDR3: CSARGGDYGSTF. In DNA, the CDR3 is TGCAGTGCTAGGGGAGGGGATTATGGCTCCACCTTC.

V and J are TRBV5-5 and TRBJ2-3; D is ambiguous. The length of the CDR3 is 14 residues. V lost 2 bases to trimming and J lost 6 bases, with 13 bases between them. Germline V gene sequence: CDR1 SGHKS, CDR2 YYEKEE (reference sequence). The CDR3 coding sequence is TGTGCCAGCAGCTTAGTAGGCGCCGGGGATACGCAGTATTTT. Its protein product is CASSLVGAGDTQYF.

This clonotype was seen ten or more times. V usage is TRBV5-8 and J usage is TRBJ2-3, with 7 bases lining up with TRBD2. The CDR3 loop spans 15 amino acids. CDR1 and CDR2 (germline): SGHTS, YDEGEE. V lost 0 bases and J lost 6; bases outside the gene matches: 7. CDR3 protein: CASSLGLAQRDTQYF. The CDR3 DNA follows: TGTGCCAGCAGCTTGGGACTAGCCCAAAGGGATACGCAGTATTTT.

In this sample, this clonotype turned up many times. CDR3 loop: CASSYSSGGSTDTQYF. The CDR3 DNA sequence: TGTGCCAGCAGTTACAGTAGCGGGGGGTCCACAGATACGCAGTATTTT. The rearrangement uses TRBV6-5 and TRBJ2-3, with TRBD2 identical over 10 bases. J lost 2 bases, V lost 2 bases, and 4 bases had no gene match. The CDR3 is 16 amino acids. The germline V gene encodes CDR1 MNHEY and CDR2 SVGAGI.

This clonotype was picked up many times. The chain has TRBV6-2 or TRBV6-3 and TRBJ2-1; a possible D gene is TRBD2 (6 bases). The CDR3 totals 13 residues. Looked up from germline, CDR1 is MNHEY and CDR2 is SVGEGT. V was cut by 2 bases and J by 7 bases, with 9 bases left in between. CDR3 region: CASSYLGLNEQFF. The DNA for the CDR3 is TGTGCCAGCAGTTACCTGGGACTTAATGAGCAGTTCTTC.

In this sample, this clonotype turned up many times. CDR3: CASSLEVVGTQYF. CDR3 nucleotides: TGTGCCAGCAGCTTAGAGGTGGTGGGGACCCAGTACTTC. The genes are TRBV7-2 and TRBJ2-5, with D uncertain. Trimming took 1 base from V and 7 from J, leaving 10 bases between them. The CDR3 consists of 13 residues. Germline V lookup: CDR1 SGHTA, CDR2 FQGNSA.

The table lists this clonotype with many counts. The J gene is TRBJ2-5, the V gene TRBV12-3 or TRBV12-4; possible D gene TRBD2, 6 bases. V shed 7 bases and J shed 5 bases, with 17 bases lying between them. The CDR3 is made up of 14 amino acids. The CDR3 here is CASTQRDSGETQYF. DNA for the CDR3: TGTGCCAGCACCCAGAGGGACTCAGGGGAGACCCAGTACTTC.

This clonotype was found many times. The gene calls are TRBV7-2 and TRBJ2-7; D may be TRBD2 (6 bases). Germline V gene lookup returns CDR1 SGHTA and CDR2 FQGNSA. Trimming cost V 6 bases and J 3 bases, with 15 bases left between them. The CDR3 totals 14 residues. The CDR3 sequence: CASSTEGLYYEQYF. CDR3 DNA: TGTGCCAGCAGTACCGAGGGACTTTACTACGAGCAGTACTTC.

This clonotype was recorded many times. The chain joins TRBV2 to TRBJ1-5; D is perhaps TRBD1 (6 bases). Deletions cut 5 bases from V and 6 bases from J, with 17 bases between. Germline CDR1 reads SNHLY; CDR2 reads FYNNEI. The CDR3 totals 15 residues. The CDR3 loop reads CASSSDSLDGQPQHF. The CDR3 DNA reads as TGTGCCAGCAGTTCGGACAGCCTGGACGGTCAGCCCCAGCATTTT.

This chain links TRBV7-6 with TRBJ1-6; D is unresolved. CDR3 length: 15 residues. V was cut by 5 bases and J by 13 bases, with 21 bases left in between. Germline lookup yields CDR1 SGHVS and CDR2 FNYEAQ. The CDR3 nucleotides read TGTGCCAGCAGCAGAGATGGTGCTAGGAATGCCCCCCTCCACTTT. Its translation is CASSRDGARNAPLHF. Looking up the rest from reference TRBV7-6 and TRBJ1-6 gives the full variable domain: GAGVSQSPRYKVTKRGQDVALRCDPISGHVSLYWYRQALGQGPEFLTYFNYEAQQDKSGLPNDRFSAERPEGSISTLTIQRTEQRDSAMYRCASSRDGARNAPLHFGNGTRLTVT.

This chain joins TRBV19 and TRBJ1-2, with D tentatively TRBD1 (5 bases). The CDR3 extends over 12 amino acids. The germline V and J ends were trimmed by 4 bases and 12 bases, with 15 bases remaining between them. The germline gives CDR1 LNHDA, CDR2 SQIVND (reference sequence). CDR3 protein: CASSTDSAGNTF. Here the CDR3 DNA reads TGTGCCAGTAGTACCGACAGTGCAGGAAACACCTTC.

As regards this clonotype: The junction departs from germline at one end; a sequencing error may be responsible. The chain couples TRBV5-6 to TRBJ1-1, with D possibly TRBD1 on 5 matching bases. Germline values: CDR1 SGHDT, CDR2 YYEEEE. The CDR3 covers 13 residues. In nucleotides, the CDR3 is TGTGCCAGCAGCTTGGACCGGGGCACTGCAGCTTTCTTT. It encodes CASSLDRGTAAFF.

This clonotype has a count of ten or more. The chain is built from TRBV7-2 and TRBJ2-7; D is ambiguous. Germline values: CDR1 SGHTA, CDR2 FQGNSA. CDR3 length: 13 residues. The V end was cut by 5 bases, the J end by 6 bases, with 14 bases between. CDR3 region: CASSPRTLGEQYF. CDR3 bases: TGTGCCAGCAGCCCTCGAACCCTGGGCGAGCAGTACTTC.

The table lists this clonotype with many counts. This chain joins TRBV7-2 and TRBJ2-5; the match to TRBD2 covers 7 bases. The CDR3 contains 13 residues. V lost 3 bases, J lost 2 bases, and 0 bases stayed unmatched. Germline values: CDR1 SGHTA, CDR2 FQGNSA. CDR3 nucleotide sequence: TGTGCCAGCAGCTTTAGCGGGCAAGAGACCCAGTACTTC. Translated: CASSFSGQETQYF.